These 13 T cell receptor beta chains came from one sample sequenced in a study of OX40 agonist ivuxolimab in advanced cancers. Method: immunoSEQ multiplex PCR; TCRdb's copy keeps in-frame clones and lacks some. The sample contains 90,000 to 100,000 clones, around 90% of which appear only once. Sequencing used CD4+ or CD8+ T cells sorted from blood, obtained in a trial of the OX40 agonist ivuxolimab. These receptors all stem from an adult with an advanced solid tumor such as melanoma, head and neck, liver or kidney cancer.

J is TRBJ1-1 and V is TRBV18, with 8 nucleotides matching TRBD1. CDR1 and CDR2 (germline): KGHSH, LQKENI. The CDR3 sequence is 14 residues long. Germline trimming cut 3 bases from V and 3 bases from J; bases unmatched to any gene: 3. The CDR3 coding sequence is TGTGCCAGCTCACCGCAGACAGGGGACACTGAAGCTTTCTTT. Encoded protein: CASSPQTGDTEAFF.

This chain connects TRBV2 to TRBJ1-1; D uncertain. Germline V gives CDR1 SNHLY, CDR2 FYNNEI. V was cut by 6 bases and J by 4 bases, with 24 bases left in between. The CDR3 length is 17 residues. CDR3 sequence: CASRVGPGSLFITEAFF. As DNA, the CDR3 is TGTGCCAGCAGGGTCGGTCCAGGAAGTTTGTTTATCACTGAAGCTTTCTTT.

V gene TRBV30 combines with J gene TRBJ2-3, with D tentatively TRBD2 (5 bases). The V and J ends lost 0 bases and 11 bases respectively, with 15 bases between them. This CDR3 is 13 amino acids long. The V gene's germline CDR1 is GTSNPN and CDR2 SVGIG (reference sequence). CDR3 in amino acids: CAWSVRDSTGQYF. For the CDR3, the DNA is TGTGCCTGGAGTGTTCGGGATTCTACGGGGCAGTATTTT.

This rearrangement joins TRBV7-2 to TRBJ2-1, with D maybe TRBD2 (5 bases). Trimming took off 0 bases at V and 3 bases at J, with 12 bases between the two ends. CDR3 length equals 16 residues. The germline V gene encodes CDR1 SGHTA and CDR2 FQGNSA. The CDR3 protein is CASSLAIGRGYNEQFF. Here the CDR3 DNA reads TGTGCCAGCAGCTTAGCCATCGGACGGGGCTACAATGAGCAGTTCTTC. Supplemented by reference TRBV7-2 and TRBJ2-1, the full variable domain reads GAGVSQSPSNKVTEKGKDVELRCDPISGHTALYWYRQSLGQGLEFLIYFQGNSAPDKSGLPSDRFSAERTGGSVSTLTIQRTQQEDSAVYLCASSLAIGRGYNEQFFGPGTRLTVL.

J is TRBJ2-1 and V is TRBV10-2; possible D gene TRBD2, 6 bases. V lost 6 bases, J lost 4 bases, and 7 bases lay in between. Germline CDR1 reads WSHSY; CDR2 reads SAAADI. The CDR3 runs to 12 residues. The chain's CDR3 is CASRGGYNEQFF. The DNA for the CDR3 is TGCGCCAGCAGGGGGGGATACAATGAGCAGTTCTTC.

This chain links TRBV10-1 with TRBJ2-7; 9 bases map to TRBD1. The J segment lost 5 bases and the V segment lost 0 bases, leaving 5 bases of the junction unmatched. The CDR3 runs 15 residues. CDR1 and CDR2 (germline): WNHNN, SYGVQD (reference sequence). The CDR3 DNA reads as TGCGCCAGCAGTGAGTCGGGGACAGGGACCGACGAGCAGTACTTC. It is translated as CASSESGTGTDEQYF.

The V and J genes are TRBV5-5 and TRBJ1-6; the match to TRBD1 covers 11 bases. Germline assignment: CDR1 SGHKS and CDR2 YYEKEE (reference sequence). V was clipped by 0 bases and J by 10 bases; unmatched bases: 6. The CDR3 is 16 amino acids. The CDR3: CASSLGPGQGVSPLHF. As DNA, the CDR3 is TGTGCCAGCAGCTTGGGTCCGGGACAGGGGGTCTCACCCCTCCACTTT.

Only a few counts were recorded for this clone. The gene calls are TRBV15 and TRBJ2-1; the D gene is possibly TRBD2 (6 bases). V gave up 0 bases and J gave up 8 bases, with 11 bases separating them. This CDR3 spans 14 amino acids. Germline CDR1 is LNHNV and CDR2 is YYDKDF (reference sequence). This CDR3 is CATSRDLEGYEQFF. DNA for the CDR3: TGTGCCACCAGCAGAGATTTGGAGGGATATGAGCAGTTCTTC.

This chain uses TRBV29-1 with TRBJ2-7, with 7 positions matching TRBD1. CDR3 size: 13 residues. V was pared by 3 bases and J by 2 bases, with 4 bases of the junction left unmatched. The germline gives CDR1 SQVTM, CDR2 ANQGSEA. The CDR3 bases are TGCAGCGTTGAGGCTCAGGGGGCCTACGAGCAGTACTTC. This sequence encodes CSVEAQGAYEQYF.

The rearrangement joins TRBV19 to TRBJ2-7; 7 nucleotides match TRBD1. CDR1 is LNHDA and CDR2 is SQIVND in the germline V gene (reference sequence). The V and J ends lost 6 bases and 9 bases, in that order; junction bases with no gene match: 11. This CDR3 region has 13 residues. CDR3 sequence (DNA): TGTGCCAGTAGCGTAGACAGGGCGTCAGTGCAGTACTTC. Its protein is CASSVDRASVQYF.

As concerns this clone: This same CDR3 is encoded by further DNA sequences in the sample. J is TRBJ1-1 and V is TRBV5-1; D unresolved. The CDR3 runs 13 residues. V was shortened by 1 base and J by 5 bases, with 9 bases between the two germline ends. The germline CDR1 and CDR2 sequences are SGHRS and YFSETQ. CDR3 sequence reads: CASSLLGNTEAFF. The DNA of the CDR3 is TGCGCCAGCAGCTTGTTGGGCAATACTGAAGCTTTCTTT. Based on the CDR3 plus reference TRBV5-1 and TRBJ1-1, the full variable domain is KAGVTQTPRYLIKTRGQQVTLSCSPISGHRSVSWYQQTPGQGLQFLFEYFSETQRNKGNFPGRFSGRQFSNSRSEMNVSTLELGDSALYLCASSLLGNTEAFFGQGTRLTVV.

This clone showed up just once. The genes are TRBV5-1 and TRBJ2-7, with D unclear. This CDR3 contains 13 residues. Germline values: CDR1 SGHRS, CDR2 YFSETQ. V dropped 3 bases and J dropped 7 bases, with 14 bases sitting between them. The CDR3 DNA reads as TGCGCCAGCAGCTATACAAGGTTTGGGGAGCAGTACTTC. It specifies CASSYTRFGEQYF.

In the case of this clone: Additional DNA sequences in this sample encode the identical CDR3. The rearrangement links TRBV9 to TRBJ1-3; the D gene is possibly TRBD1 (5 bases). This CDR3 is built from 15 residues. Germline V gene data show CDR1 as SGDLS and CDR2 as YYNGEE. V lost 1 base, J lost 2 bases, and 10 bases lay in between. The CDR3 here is CASSVSQGAGNTIYF. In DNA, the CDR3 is TGTGCCAGCAGCGTATCGCAGGGTGCTGGAAACACCATATATTTT.